What follows describes a single T cell receptor beta chain. J lost 1 base, V lost 0 bases, and 6 bases had no gene match. CDR1 is SGHAT and CDR2 is FQNNGV in the germline V gene. This CDR3 has 17 residues. This specimen belongs to a study of blood T cell repertoires in COVID-19. Sequencing used immunoSEQ multiplex PCR; TCRdb keeps in-frame clones, though not all of them. This table holds 50,000 or so clones, around 90% found once. This sequence originates from a man in his 60s with active COVID-19. The chain is built from TRBV11-2 and TRBJ2-3; 8 positions match TRBD1. The sample consisted of peripheral blood. The CDR3 region has the DNA TGTGCCAGCAGCTTAGATGGACAGGGAGTCCGCACAGATACGCAGTATTTT. It specifies CASSLDGQGVRTDTQYF.